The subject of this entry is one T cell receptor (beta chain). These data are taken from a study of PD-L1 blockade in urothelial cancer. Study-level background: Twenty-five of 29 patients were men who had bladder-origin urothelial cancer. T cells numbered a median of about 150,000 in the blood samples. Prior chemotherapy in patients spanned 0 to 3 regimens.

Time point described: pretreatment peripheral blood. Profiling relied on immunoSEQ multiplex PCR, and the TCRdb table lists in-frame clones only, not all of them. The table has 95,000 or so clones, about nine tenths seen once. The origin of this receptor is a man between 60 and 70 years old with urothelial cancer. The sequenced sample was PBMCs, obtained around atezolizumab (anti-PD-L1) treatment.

CDR3: CAISEAELAGEDEQFF. CDR3 bases: TGTGCCATCAGTGAGGCAGAACTAGCGGGAGAGGATGAGCAGTTCTTC. This chain connects TRBV10-3 to TRBJ2-1; TRBD2 agrees at 11 bases. The length of the CDR3 is 16 residues. Germline V gene sequence: CDR1 ENHRY, CDR2 SYGVKD. V gave up 2 bases and J gave up 8 bases; unmatched junction bases: 8.